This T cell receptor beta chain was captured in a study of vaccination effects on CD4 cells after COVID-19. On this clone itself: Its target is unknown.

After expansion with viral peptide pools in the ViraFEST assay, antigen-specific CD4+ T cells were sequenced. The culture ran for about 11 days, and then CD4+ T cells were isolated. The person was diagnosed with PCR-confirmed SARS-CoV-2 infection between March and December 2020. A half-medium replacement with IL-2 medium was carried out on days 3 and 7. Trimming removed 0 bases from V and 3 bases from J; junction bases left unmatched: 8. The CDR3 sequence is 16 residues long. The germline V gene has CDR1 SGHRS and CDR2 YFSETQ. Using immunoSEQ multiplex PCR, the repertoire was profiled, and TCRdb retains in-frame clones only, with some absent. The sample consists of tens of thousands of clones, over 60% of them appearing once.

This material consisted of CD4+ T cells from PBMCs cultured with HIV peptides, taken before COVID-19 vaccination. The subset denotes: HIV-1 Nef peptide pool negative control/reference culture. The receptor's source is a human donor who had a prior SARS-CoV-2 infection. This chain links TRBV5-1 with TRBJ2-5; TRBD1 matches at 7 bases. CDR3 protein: CASSLVGQAYEETQYF. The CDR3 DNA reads TGCGCCAGCAGCTTGGTAGGACAGGCATATGAAGAGACCCAGTACTTC.